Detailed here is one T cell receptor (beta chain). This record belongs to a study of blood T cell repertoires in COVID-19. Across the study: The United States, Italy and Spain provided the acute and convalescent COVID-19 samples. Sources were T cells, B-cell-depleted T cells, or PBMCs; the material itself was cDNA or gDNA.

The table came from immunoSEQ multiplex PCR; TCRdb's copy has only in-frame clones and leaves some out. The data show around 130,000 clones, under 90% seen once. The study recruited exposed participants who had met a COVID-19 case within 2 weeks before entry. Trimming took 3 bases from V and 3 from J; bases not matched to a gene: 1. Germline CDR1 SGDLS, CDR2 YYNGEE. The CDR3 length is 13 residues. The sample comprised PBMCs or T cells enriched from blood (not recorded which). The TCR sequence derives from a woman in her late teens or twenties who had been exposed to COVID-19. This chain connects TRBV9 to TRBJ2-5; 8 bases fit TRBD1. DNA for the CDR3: TGTGCCAGCAGCGCGGACAGGGAAGAGACCCAGTACTTC. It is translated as CASSADREETQYF. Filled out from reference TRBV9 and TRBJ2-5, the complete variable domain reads DSGVTQTPKHLITATGQRVTLRCSPRSGDLSVYWYQQSLDQGLQFLIQYYNGEERAKGNILERFSAQQFPDLHSELNLSSLELGDSALYFCASSADREETQYFGPGTRLLVL.